The TCR beta chain under discussion was sequenced for a study of cytomegalovirus exposure and HLA in healthy donors. In the study overall: The Caucasian-associated ancestry cluster contained more than 75% of the roughly 370 genotyped donors.

The PCR used 60 Vbeta and 13 Jbeta primers. In the original processing: A later analysis tallied 80 million or so unique TCR beta chains, around 9.9 million of them shared. Sequencing used immunoSEQ multiplex PCR; TCRdb keeps in-frame clones, though not all of them. That table supplies the V and J calls and clone size; D and trimming were determined from the DNA. The data contain around 190,000 clones, almost 85% of them singletons. Unrecorded immune exposures were likely, despite nominal health at sampling. The sequencing input was PBMCs. This clonotype was obtained from a woman between 50 and 59 years old in good health and CMV-seronegative.

Here the CDR3 DNA reads TGTGCCAGCAGCTTCCGACTAGCGGGGGGGCCGTTGGGGGCCAACGTCCTGACTTTC. This gives the protein CASSFRLAGGPLGANVLTF. The chain joins TRBV5-4 to TRBJ2-6; 14 nucleotides agree with TRBD2. V gave up 2 bases and J gave up 4 bases; unmatched junction bases: 8. This CDR3 is 19 amino acids long. Germline V gives CDR1 SGHNT, CDR2 YYREEE (reference sequence).